The clone carrying this TCR beta chain was found a few times. Its specificity is not known. These data come from a study of cytotoxic CD8 clonotypes in ibrutinib-treated CLL. On the study more broadly: Response samples were obtained once patients had received a median 12 months of treatment, range 6 to 36. Per sample, productive templates averaged 255,043 and productive rearrangements averaged around 100,000.

Study-level results: Patients showed higher baseline clonality than age-matched healthy donors, and it tracked circulating CD8+ T-cell counts.

The germline V and J ends were trimmed by 5 bases and 0 bases, with 13 bases remaining between them. The CDR3 consists of 15 residues. The V gene's germline CDR1 is SGHTA and CDR2 FQGNSA. The repertoire was sequenced with immunoSEQ multiplex PCR; TCRdb's copy has only in-frame clones and lacks some. The sample has thousands of clones; around 85% are singletons. The source of roughly 1.9 micrograms of genomic DNA for TCR beta libraries was cryopreserved PBMCs. This chain links TRBV7-2 with TRBJ1-1; unclear D gene. The source material was PBMCs, sampled before ibrutinib treatment. The source of this sequence is a human donor with chronic lymphocytic leukemia. CDR3 in amino acids: CASSPTPRMNTEAFF. CDR3 DNA sequence: TGTGCCAGCAGCCCAACACCGAGAATGAACACTGAAGCTTTCTTT.